This T cell receptor (beta chain) was sequenced for a study of CD8 T cells in Susac syndrome. The length of the CDR3 is 15 residues. Trimming at V came to 3 bases and at J to 3 bases, leaving 8 bases not matched to a gene. CDR1 MGHRA and CDR2 YSYEKL come from the germline V gene. RNA totalling about 0.45 to 1 ug underwent reverse transcription with random hexamers. Multiplex PCR with immunoSEQ amplified the TCR beta CDR3 across 54 Vbeta and 13 Jbeta. TCRdb re-derived calls from the immunoSEQ multiplex PCR reads in MiXCR, one entry per CDR3 protein. Of some 100,000 distinct CDR3 sequences in the sample, roughly 93% were seen once. Regarding the study as a whole: TCR sequencing and HLA analysis covered a relatively small number of individuals.

Details on this clonotype: Its antigen remains unidentified.

Peripheral blood CD8+ and CD4+ T cells were profiled by TCR beta sequencing. FACS enriched CD8+ TEMRA cells, while bulk CD8+ and CD4+ were negatively isolated. Sample: CD4+ T cells from PBMCs. This receptor was obtained from a human donor with multiple sclerosis. J is TRBJ2-7 and V is TRBV4-1; 7 bases map to TRBD1. CDR3 bases: TGCGCCAGCAGCCAGACAGGGCAGAGTTTCTACGAGCAGTACTTC. It encodes CASSQTGQSFYEQYF.